A single sample gave rise to the 28 T cell receptor beta chains below, sequenced in a study of cytomegalovirus exposure and HLA in healthy donors. With 60 Vbeta and 13 Jbeta primers, the PCR was carried out. Measured with immunoSEQ multiplex PCR; TCRdb has only the in-frame clones, and not every one. Among more than 90,000 clones listed, roughly 70% were seen once. Sequenced material: PBMCs. The receptors stem from a woman between 45 and 65 years old in good health and CMV-seropositive.

J is TRBJ1-1 and V is TRBV18; D is unclear. V gave up 3 bases and J gave up 1 base, with 9 bases separating them. The CDR3 is made up of 14 amino acids. In germline, CDR1 is KGHSH, CDR2 LQKENI. The CDR3 loop reads CASSPEEGNTEAFF. CDR3 nucleotides: TGTGCCAGCTCACCGGAGGAAGGGAACACTGAAGCTTTCTTT.

This clone was detected only a few times. The V gene is TRBV28, the J gene TRBJ2-5; 14 positions match TRBD2. The DNA matches TRBJ2-7 better at its end, which makes the J call doubtful. The CDR3 consists of 18 residues. The germline gives CDR1 MDHEN, CDR2 SYDVKM. Written as DNA, the CDR3 is TGTGCCAGCATCTCGGGACTAGCGGGAGATGTAACGACCTACGAGCAGTACTTC. Its protein is CASISGLAGDVTTYEQYF.

J is TRBJ2-7 and V is TRBV6-5; a possible D gene is TRBD1 (6 bases). CDR3 size: 13 residues. The germline gives CDR1 MNHEY, CDR2 SVGAGI. The V gene lost 4 bases and the J gene lost 4 bases, with 11 bases spanning the gap. The CDR3 coding sequence is TGTGCCAGCAGTTTAGTTCAGGGGTACGAGCAGTACTTC. Its protein is CASSLVQGYEQYF.

J is TRBJ2-7 and V is TRBV19, with D possibly matching TRBD2 (6 bases). CDR3 size: 15 residues. Germline V gene lookup returns CDR1 LNHDA and CDR2 SQIVND (reference sequence). Deletions cut 10 bases from V and 0 bases from J, with 19 bases between. In nucleotides, the CDR3 is TGTGCCACCAGTCCCGGGGGAGGCGGCTCCTACGAGCAGTACTTC. It encodes CATSPGGGGSYEQYF. Full variable domain (missing parts from reference TRBV19 and TRBJ2-7): DGGITQSPKYLFRKEGQNVTLSCEQNLNHDAMYWYRQDPGQGLRLIYYSQIVNDFQKGDIAEGYSVSREKKESFPLTVTSAQKNPTAFYLCATSPGGGGSYEQYFGPGTRLTVT.

This clone was seen once. The V call is TRBV19, the J call TRBJ1-3, with D maybe TRBD1 (5 bases). Germline V CDR1 and CDR2: LNHDA, SQIVND (reference sequence). V shed 5 bases and J shed 0 bases, with 11 bases lying between them. The CDR3 covers 15 residues. As DNA, the CDR3 is TGTGCCAGTAGTCACCCGGGACTCTCTGGAAACACCATATATTTT. Amino acids: CASSHPGLSGNTIYF. Together with reference TRBV19 and TRBJ1-3, the CDR3 gives the full variable domain: DGGITQSPKYLFRKEGQNVTLSCEQNLNHDAMYWYRQDPGQGLRLIYYSQIVNDFQKGDIAEGYSVSREKKESFPLTVTSAQKNPTAFYLCASSHPGLSGNTIYFGEGSWLTVV.

This chain connects TRBV7-6 to TRBJ2-3; no firm D call. With 5 bases removed from V and 3 bases from J, the gap between germline ends came to 9 bases. CDR1 is SGHVS, CDR2 FNYEAQ, per germline. This CDR3 spans 13 amino acids. The CDR3 coding sequence is TGTGCCAGCAGCCCCCATTTGACAGATACGCAGTATTTT. Amino acid sequence: CASSPHLTDTQYF.

This clone occurred once. The chain links TRBV19 to TRBJ1-1, with 7 positions matching TRBD1. CDR3 length: 18 residues. The trim removed 6 bases at V and 4 bases at J, leaving 20 bases unmatched. The V gene's germline CDR1 is LNHDA and CDR2 SQIVND (reference sequence). As DNA, the CDR3 is TGTGCCAGTAGCAATAAAATTTCTTCGACAGGGTTGAGCACTGAAGCTTTCTTT. Translation: CASSNKISSTGLSTEAFF.

Points on this clone: Other DNA sequences within the sample encode an identical CDR3. The chain carries TRBV19 and TRBJ1-5; tentative D call: TRBD1 (5 bases). Germline values: CDR1 LNHDA, CDR2 SQIVND (reference sequence). V shed 5 bases and J shed 1 base, with 15 bases lying between them. The CDR3 spans 16 residues. The CDR3 DNA is TGTGCCAGTAGTGTGACGGGGGGTTTGAGCAATCAGCCCCAGCATTTT. Translation gives CASSVTGGLSNQPQHF.

The CDR3 sequence is CASSPPGTRVSDTQYF. Written as DNA, the CDR3 is TGTGCCAGCTCACCACCGGGGACTAGGGTCTCAGATACGCAGTATTTT. The V gene is TRBV18, the J gene TRBJ2-3, with TRBD2 matching 8 bases. CDR1 is KGHSH, CDR2 LQKENI, per germline. The CDR3 is made up of 16 amino acids. Trimming at V came to 0 bases and at J to 4 bases, leaving 6 bases not matched to a gene.

V usage is TRBV9 and J usage is TRBJ2-1; 10 nucleotides line up with TRBD2. Germline loops: CDR1 SGDLS, CDR2 YYNGEE. This CDR3 is built from 12 residues. With 3 bases clipped from V and 10 bases from J, the junction kept 1 base outside the gene matches. The CDR3 loop reads CASSASGGEQFF. In nucleotides, the CDR3 is TGTGCCAGCAGCGCTAGCGGGGGAGAGCAGTTCTTC.

The chain uses TRBV6-1 and TRBJ1-5; a weak D match, TRBD1 (5 bases). The V gene's germline CDR1 is MNHNS and CDR2 SASEGT. The CDR3 consists of 14 residues. Trimming cost V 9 bases and J 4 bases, with 16 bases left between them. The CDR3 nucleotides read TGTGCCAGTAGGGGTAGGGGCGATAATCAGCCCCAGCATTTT. Its protein is CASRGRGDNQPQHF.

The chain couples TRBV19 to TRBJ1-4; possibly TRBD1 for D (6 bases). The V end was cut by 5 bases, the J end by 8 bases, with 12 bases between. Germline CDR1 LNHDA, CDR2 SQIVND (reference sequence). The CDR3 is 13 amino acids. The CDR3 loop reads CASSSDSREKLFF. For the CDR3, the DNA is TGTGCCAGTAGTTCGGACAGTCGGGAAAAACTGTTTTTT.

The chain links TRBV6-1 to TRBJ2-3; tentative D call: TRBD2 (6 bases). Between the trimmed V and J ends, which lost 4 bases and 0 bases, there was a span of 11 bases. Germline CDR1 and CDR2: MNHNS and SASEGT. CDR3 length: 15 residues. The CDR3 DNA reads TGTGCCAGCAGTGGGATTCGGGGGAGCACAGATACGCAGTATTTT. Encoded protein: CASSGIRGSTDTQYF.

The chain is built from TRBV12-5 and TRBJ1-1; weak D call: TRBD1 (6 bases). CDR3 length: 13 amino acids. The germline V and J ends were trimmed by 7 bases and 5 bases, with 14 bases remaining between them. CDR1 and CDR2 (germline): LGHNT, FRNRAP. The CDR3 is CASEWGGATEAFF. The CDR3, as DNA: TGTGCTAGTGAGTGGGGGGGGGCAACTGAAGCTTTCTTT.

This clone has more than one count but fewer than ten. The chain couples TRBV7-2 to TRBJ1-5; the D gene is possibly TRBD1 (5 bases). CDR3 length: 14 residues. Germline V gene data show CDR1 as SGHTA and CDR2 as FQGNSA. The ends were cut back, 0 bases at V and 2 bases at J, with 5 bases in the middle. The chain's CDR3 is CASSLAGGNQPQHF. The CDR3 DNA reads TGTGCCAGCAGCTTAGCAGGGGGCAATCAGCCCCAGCATTTT. Full variable domain (missing parts from reference TRBV7-2 and TRBJ1-5): GAGVSQSPSNKVTEKGKDVELRCDPISGHTALYWYRQSLGQGLEFLIYFQGNSAPDKSGLPSDRFSAERTGGSVSTLTIQRTQQEDSAVYLCASSLAGGNQPQHFGDGTRLSIL.

This rearrangement joins TRBV28 to TRBJ1-1; TRBD1 is a possible D gene (6 bases). V lost 7 bases, J lost 5 bases, and 14 bases lay in between. Germline V gene sequence: CDR1 MDHEN, CDR2 SYDVKM. There are 13 residues in the CDR3. The CDR3 DNA is TGTGCCAGCAACCTACAGGGAAGGACTGAAGCTTTCTTT. Its translation: CASNLQGRTEAFF.

The V gene is TRBV5-4, the J gene TRBJ2-3; the D is unclear. V was shortened by 4 bases and J by 0 bases, with 15 bases between the two germline ends. CDR1 and CDR2 (germline): SGHNT, YYREEE (reference sequence). The length of the CDR3 is 16 residues. CDR3 loop: CASSPHLDSSTDTQYF. CDR3 sequence (DNA): TGTGCCAGCAGCCCTCATCTCGACTCTAGCACAGATACGCAGTATTTT.

The chain links TRBV10-3 to TRBJ2-7, with 7 positions matching TRBD1. V lost 4 bases and J lost 2; bases outside the gene matches: 2. The CDR3 covers 13 residues. Per germline, CDR1 ENHRY and CDR2 SYGVKD. CDR3 protein: CAISAGQPYEQYF. The DNA for the CDR3 is TGTGCCATCAGTGCGGGACAGCCCTACGAGCAGTACTTC.

CDR3 nucleotide sequence: TGTGCCAGCGCGGAGCGAGGTTTAGGCACTGAAGCTTTCTTT. Encoded protein: CASAERGLGTEAFF. V and J are TRBV18 and TRBJ1-1; D remains ambiguous. This CDR3 is 14 amino acids long. V shed 8 bases and J shed 4 bases, with 17 bases lying between them. Germline V gene sequence: CDR1 KGHSH, CDR2 LQKENI.

The V gene is TRBV10-3, the J gene TRBJ2-1; 9 nucleotides agree with TRBD2. The CDR3 is made up of 16 amino acids. Germline CDR1 reads ENHRY; CDR2 reads SYGVKD. Trimming took 6 bases from V and 4 from J; bases not matched to a gene: 10. This CDR3 is CAIRAGLAAGYNEQFF. CDR3 sequence (DNA): TGTGCCATCAGGGCGGGACTAGCCGCGGGATACAATGAGCAGTTCTTC.

Regarding this clone: An end of the junction differs from the germline gene, which may be a read error. J is TRBJ1-1 and V is TRBV5-5; D not certain. Germline V lookup: CDR1 SGHKS, CDR2 YYEKEE (reference sequence). The CDR3 totals 13 residues. Written as DNA, the CDR3 is TGTGCCAGCAGTTTTTCAGGAAACACTGACGCTTTCTTT. This codes for CASSFSGNTDAFF.

The chain has TRBV7-2 and TRBJ2-1; 12 bases are shared with TRBD2. The junction had 7 bases not matched to a gene; V was cut back by 4 bases and J by 9 bases. This CDR3 has 15 residues. Per germline, CDR1 SGHTA and CDR2 FQGNSA. The CDR3 sequence: CASSSLLAGGIEQFF. As DNA, the CDR3 is TGTGCCAGCAGCTCCCTTCTAGCGGGGGGGATTGAGCAGTTCTTC.

Details on this clone: The junction differs from germline at one of its ends, possibly a read error. The J gene is TRBJ2-7, the V gene TRBV2; TRBD1 might be the D (5 bases). The CDR3 contains 15 residues. Germline lookup yields CDR1 SNHLY and CDR2 FYNNEI. This CDR3 is CTSRKAFDSTYEQYF. The CDR3 coding sequence is TGTACCAGCAGGAAAGCCTTCGACAGTACCTACGAGCAGTACTTC.

J is TRBJ1-1 and V is TRBV5-1, with TRBD1 matching 10 bases. This CDR3 is built from 16 residues. CDR1 is SGHRS, CDR2 YFSETQ, per germline. V lost 1 base and J lost 5; bases outside the gene matches: 8. CDR3 sequence reads: CASSLTPGTGVTEAFF. The CDR3 DNA follows: TGCGCCAGCAGCTTGACGCCCGGGACAGGGGTTACTGAAGCTTTCTTT.

V is TRBV27 and J is TRBJ2-7; D gene ambiguous. The CDR3 is 15 amino acids. Germline-derived CDR1 and CDR2 are MNHEY and SMNVEV (reference sequence). The V end was cut by 3 bases, the J end by 2 bases, with 14 bases between. In nucleotides, the CDR3 is TGTGCCAGCAGTTTCTTTAATGGGCAGACCTACGAGCAGTACTTC. Translating it yields CASSFFNGQTYEQYF.

The rearrangement joins TRBV4-2 to TRBJ1-1; D remains unclear. The germline V gene has CDR1 LGHNA and CDR2 YNFKEQ. V lost 6 bases, J lost 4 bases, and 15 bases lay in between. The CDR3 totals 14 residues. DNA for the CDR3: TGTGCCAGCAGTATTATTGAGGGTGGCACTGAAGCTTTCTTT. Translating it yields CASSIIEGGTEAFF.

This clone was counted once. CDR3 nucleotide sequence: TGTGCCAGCTCCCGGCGAGAGGACAATGAGCAGTTCTTC. Its translation is CASSRREDNEQFF. This chain connects TRBV6-6 to TRBJ2-1, with no clear D. The V end lost 8 bases, the J end lost 5 bases, and 13 bases lay between the germline ends. This CDR3 has 13 residues. The germline V gene has CDR1 MNHNY and CDR2 SVGAGI (reference sequence).

V usage is TRBV5-6 and J usage is TRBJ2-7; D is possibly TRBD2 (6 bases). Germline V CDR1 and CDR2: SGHDT, YYEEEE. The CDR3 runs to 13 residues. Trimming removed 4 bases at V and 0 bases at J, with 8 bases between. The CDR3 bases are TGTGCCAGCAGCGGGACTGTCTCCTACGAGCAGTACTTC. This encodes CASSGTVSYEQYF.